These 7 T cell receptor beta chains came from one sample sequenced in a study of OX40 agonist ivuxolimab in advanced cancers. Libraries were prepared through the immunoSEQ multiplex PCR assay. TCRdb stores this immuneACCESS table with in-frame sequences only. Part of the clones is absent; in the studies checked, under half of the shortfall reflects unresolved V genes, and no reason is known for the rest. The sample includes around 33,000 clones, with about four fifths observed a single time. About 2.5% of the sample is held by the ten biggest clonotypes. This specimen consisted of CD4+ or CD8+ T cells sorted from blood, obtained in a trial of the OX40 agonist ivuxolimab. The source is an adult with an advanced solid tumor such as melanoma, head and neck, liver or kidney cancer.

The chain links TRBV10-3 to TRBJ1-1; tentative D call: TRBD1 (5 bases). The CDR3 sequence is 15 residues long. CDR1 is ENHRY, CDR2 SYGVKD, per germline. With 4 bases removed from V and 3 bases from J, the gap between germline ends came to 15 bases. CDR3 amino acids: CAISGFIGADTEAFF. CDR3 bases: TGTGCCATCAGTGGATTTATAGGGGCGGACACTGAAGCTTTCTTT.

The chain carries TRBV30 and TRBJ1-2, with TRBD1 matching over 7 bases. The J segment lost 2 bases and the V segment lost 1 base, leaving 4 bases of the junction unmatched. Looked up from germline, CDR1 is GTSNPN and CDR2 is SVGIG (reference sequence). The CDR3 sequence is 14 residues long. The CDR3 bases are TGTGCCTGGAGTGCCGCGGGACAGAACTATGGCTACACCTTC. This encodes CAWSAAGQNYGYTF.

The rearrangement uses TRBV6-5 and TRBJ1-1; tentatively, D is TRBD1 (5 bases). The CDR3 has 14 amino acids. Trimming took 5 bases from V and 1 from J, leaving 11 bases between them. Looked up from germline, CDR1 is MNHEY and CDR2 is SVGAGI. The CDR3 nucleotides are TGTGCCAGCAGTCAGGGACGGGAGAACACTGAAGCTTTCTTT. Its protein is CASSQGRENTEAFF.

The chain has TRBV7-2 and TRBJ2-3; 12 positions match TRBD2. Unmatched junction bases numbered 8, after V lost 4 bases and J lost 6 bases. The germline V gene has CDR1 SGHTA and CDR2 FQGNSA. This CDR3 has 16 residues. The CDR3 reads CASSYGLAGLRDTQYF. The CDR3 DNA follows: TGTGCCAGCAGCTATGGACTAGCGGGGTTGCGGGATACGCAGTATTTT.

The rearrangement joins TRBV30 to TRBJ2-3; a possible D gene is TRBD2 (6 bases). The ends were cut back, 2 bases at V and 13 bases at J, with 16 bases in the middle. The CDR3 is made up of 12 amino acids. CDR1 and CDR2 (germline): GTSNPN, SVGIG (reference sequence). This CDR3 is CAWSLSGRREYF. In nucleotides, the CDR3 is TGTGCCTGGAGTCTGAGCGGAAGGAGGGAGTATTTT.

The V call is TRBV12-5, the J call TRBJ2-1, with a weak D call TRBD1 (6 bases). V lost 2 bases to trimming and J lost 15 bases, with 20 bases between them. Per the germline V gene, CDR1 is LGHNT and CDR2 is FRNRAP. The CDR3 spans 14 residues. The CDR3 sequence: CASGLKTGIYGGFF. CDR3 in DNA: TGTGCTAGTGGTTTGAAGACAGGCATCTATGGTGGGTTCTTC.

This chain joins TRBV14 and TRBJ2-3; the D gene is possibly TRBD2 (5 bases). Germline-derived CDR1 and CDR2 are SGHDN and FVKESK. This CDR3 has 17 residues. Trimming left V 1 base short and J 2 bases short, with 16 bases between. As DNA, the CDR3 is TGTGCCAGCAGCCAAGGAGGTCTAGCTCAAAACACAGATACGCAGTATTTT. This translates into CASSQGGLAQNTDTQYF. The whole variable domain, remainder taken from reference TRBV14 and TRBJ2-3, is EAGVTQFPSHSVIEKGQTVTLRCDPISGHDNLYWYRRVMGKEIKFLLHFVKESKQDESGMPNNRFLAERTGGTYSTLKVQPAELEDSGVYFCASSQGGLAQNTDTQYFGPGTRLTVL.